Shown below are 11 T cell receptor beta chains from a single sample sequenced in a study of cytomegalovirus exposure and HLA in healthy donors. A multiplex PCR was run with 60 Vbeta primers and 13 Jbeta primers. Clones were read by immunoSEQ multiplex PCR, and TCRdb kept only the in-frame ones, dropping some. In all, the sample yields under 50,000 clones. Material for sequencing was PBMCs. All receptors derive from a male donor in good health and CMV-seronegative.

The CDR3 here is CASAPRTPRAHEQFF. The CDR3 DNA follows: TGTGCCAGCGCCCCCAGGACTCCCCGGGCCCATGAGCAGTTCTTC. The chain combines TRBV6-5 with TRBJ2-1; D possibly corresponds to TRBD2 (5 bases). Germline CDR1 is MNHEY and CDR2 is SVGAGI. The CDR3 totals 15 residues. Trimming took 8 bases from V and 8 from J, leaving 22 bases between them.

This chain links TRBV5-1 with TRBJ1-4, with D perhaps matching TRBD1 (5 bases). V was pared by 1 base and J by 8 bases, with 15 bases between. Germline V gives CDR1 SGHRS, CDR2 YFSETQ. CDR3 length: 15 residues. Here the CDR3 reads CASSLSGGVEEKLFF. The CDR3 region has the DNA TGCGCCAGCAGCTTGTCGGGGGGGGTTGAGGAAAAACTGTTTTTT.

This sequence joins TRBV30 and TRBJ2-6, with 10 positions matching TRBD1. V was pared by 1 base and J by 1 base, with 7 bases of the junction left unmatched. The CDR3 is 18 residues long. Germline CDR1 is GTSNPN and CDR2 is SVGIG (reference sequence). The CDR3 region is CAWSALGQGQSGANVLTF. DNA of the CDR3: TGTGCCTGGAGTGCCCTGGGACAGGGGCAATCTGGGGCCAACGTCCTGACTTTC.

The chain employs TRBV7-2 and TRBJ1-1; tentative D call: TRBD1 (5 bases). CDR1 and CDR2 from the germline V gene are SGHTA and FQGNSA. The V and J ends lost 5 bases and 1 base respectively, with 14 bases between them. The CDR3 spans 15 residues. CDR3 DNA sequence: TGTGCCAGCAGCGGCACGGGACTCAAGAACACTGAAGCTTTCTTT. The encoded protein is CASSGTGLKNTEAFF.

The J gene is TRBJ2-1, the V gene TRBV5-1; D gene ambiguous. This CDR3 region has 12 residues. Germline lookup yields CDR1 SGHRS and CDR2 YFSETQ. V lost 0 bases and J lost 7, with 5 bases in between. The CDR3 is CASSLALNEQFF. CDR3 coding DNA: TGCGCCAGCAGCTTGGCCCTGAATGAGCAGTTCTTC.

The V and J genes are TRBV10-3 and TRBJ1-1, with 9 bases that match TRBD1. The CDR3 contains 11 residues. With V trimmed by 6 bases and J by 8 bases, 1 base remained unmatched. CDR1 and CDR2 from the germline V gene are ENHRY and SYGVKD. DNA of the CDR3: TGTGCCATCAGACAGGGGGCGGAAGCTTTCTTT. This encodes CAIRQGAEAFF.

The chain joins TRBV27 to TRBJ1-6; 7 bases line up with TRBD1. Germline CDR1 MNHEY, CDR2 SMNVEV (reference sequence). With 6 bases clipped from V and 1 base from J, the junction kept 3 bases outside the gene matches. CDR3 length equals 15 residues. In DNA form, the CDR3 reads TGTGCCAGCAGACAGGGGAATTCCTATAATTCACCCCTCCACTTT. This gives the protein CASRQGNSYNSPLHF.

The CDR3, as DNA: TGCGCCAGCAGCCAAGTTCCTAGGGGTTCGTCTCAGTTCTTC. It is translated as CASSQVPRGSSQFF. The chain recombines TRBV4-1 with TRBJ2-1; D may be TRBD1 (5 bases). CDR1 is MGHRA, CDR2 YSYEKL, per germline. V gave up 1 base and J gave up 13 bases, with 17 bases separating them. The CDR3 contains 14 residues.

This chain links TRBV29-1 with TRBJ2-5; 11 bases line up with TRBD2. Germline assignment: CDR1 SQVTM and CDR2 ANQGSEA. The CDR3 spans 16 residues. The junction had 11 bases not matched to a gene; V was cut back by 4 bases and J by 4 bases. CDR3 bases: TGCAGCGTTGGCGGTAGCGGGGGGGCCGTCGGAGAGACCCAGTACTTC. Residues: CSVGGSGGAVGETQYF.

The chain combines TRBV19 with TRBJ2-7; weak D call: TRBD1 (5 bases). The CDR3 length is 15 residues. The germline CDR1 and CDR2 sequences are LNHDA and SQIVND (reference sequence). V dropped 6 bases and J dropped 3 bases, with 18 bases sitting between them. The CDR3 sequence is CASSPDSSNNYEQYF. The CDR3 nucleotides read TGTGCCAGTAGCCCTGACAGCAGTAACAACTACGAGCAGTACTTC. Complete variable domain (other parts from reference TRBV19 and TRBJ2-7): DGGITQSPKYLFRKEGQNVTLSCEQNLNHDAMYWYRQDPGQGLRLIYYSQIVNDFQKGDIAEGYSVSREKKESFPLTVTSAQKNPTAFYLCASSPDSSNNYEQYFGPGTRLTVT.

V gene TRBV13 combines with J gene TRBJ1-2; possible D gene TRBD1, 5 bases. The CDR3 is made up of 13 amino acids. The germline V gene has CDR1 PRHDT and CDR2 FYEKMQ (reference sequence). V was clipped by 5 bases and J by 3 bases, with 10 bases between them. The DNA of the CDR3 is TGTGCCAGCAGCACGGACATGTACTATGGCTACACCTTC. Encoded protein: CASSTDMYYGYTF.